Shown below are 6 T cell receptor beta chains from a single sample sequenced in a study of human T cells and chemical hapten exposure. TCRdb ran MiXCR on the RACE reads and lists one entry per CDR3 protein. The table lists 80,000 to 100,000 distinct CDR3 sequences, 9.5% to 15% of them singletons. Time point: patch test 1, 2 weeks after DPC sensitization. Treatment denoted: therapeutic diphenylcyclopropenone sensitization with weekly scalp DPC. This specimen consisted of whole blood, obtained in connection with sensitization to the hapten diphenylcyclopropenone (DPC). These receptors came from a woman aged 40 to 50 with alopecia areata. Some clones in this sample may be carry-over from other donors' samples.

The V gene is TRBV6-5, the J gene TRBJ2-5; 7 bases fit TRBD2. The germline gives CDR1 MNHEY, CDR2 SVGAGI. The CDR3 has 13 residues. V gave up 2 bases and J gave up 5 bases; unmatched junction bases: 2. The CDR3 DNA reads as TGTGCCAGCAGTTACCAGGGAGGGGAGACCCAGTACTTC. It yields the protein CASSYQGGETQYF.

This clonotype came up many times. V and J are TRBV4-2 and TRBJ1-2, with 7 bases matching TRBD1. J was trimmed by 1 base and V by 3 bases; bases with no gene match: 8. CDR1 is LGHNA, CDR2 YNFKEQ, per germline. The CDR3 loop spans 16 amino acids. CDR3: CASSQIAGTVNYGYTF. CDR3 nucleotide sequence: TGTGCCAGCAGCCAGATCGCCGGGACAGTTAACTATGGCTACACCTTC.

In this sample, this clonotype turned up a few times. The chain has TRBV6-2 or TRBV6-3 and TRBJ2-5, with D hard to call. The CDR3 has 15 residues. V was cut by 0 bases and J by 4 bases, with 12 bases left in between. Per the germline V gene, CDR1 is MNHEY and CDR2 is SVGEGT. CDR3 sequence (DNA): TGTGCCAGCAGTTACTCCTTGACGTTCGGAGAGACCCAGTACTTC. Translated, it gives CASSYSLTFGETQYF.

The J gene is TRBJ2-7, the V gene TRBV29-1, with 9 bases that match TRBD2. The germline V gene has CDR1 SQVTM and CDR2 ANQGSEA. This CDR3 is 13 amino acids long. The junction had 4 bases not matched to a gene; V was cut back by 4 bases and J by 3 bases. CDR3 region: CSVVSSGGYEQYF. CDR3 coding DNA: TGCAGCGTTGTTAGTAGCGGGGGCTACGAGCAGTACTTC.

This rearrangement joins TRBV19 to TRBJ1-4; TRBD1 agrees at 7 bases. After removal of 7 bases from V and 1 base from J, the junction contained 3 bases not matched to a gene. The germline V gene has CDR1 LNHDA and CDR2 SQIVND (reference sequence). This CDR3 has 14 amino acids. The CDR3: CASNNRGTNEKLFF. In nucleotides, the CDR3 is TGTGCCAGTAATAACAGGGGAACTAATGAAAAACTGTTTTTT. The full variable domain, rest sourced from reference TRBV19 and TRBJ1-4, is DGGITQSPKYLFRKEGQNVTLSCEQNLNHDAMYWYRQDPGQGLRLIYYSQIVNDFQKGDIAEGYSVSREKKESFPLTVTSAQKNPTAFYLCASNNRGTNEKLFFGSGTQLSVL.

This clonotype was seen a few times. The chain has TRBV10-3 and TRBJ2-6; D is unresolved. Trimming cost V 8 bases and J 2 bases, with 4 bases left between them. This CDR3 comprises 12 residues. Germline loops: CDR1 ENHRY, CDR2 SYGVKD. The CDR3 protein is CAIETGANVLTF. CDR3 coding DNA: TGTGCCATCGAAACTGGGGCCAACGTCCTGACTTTC.